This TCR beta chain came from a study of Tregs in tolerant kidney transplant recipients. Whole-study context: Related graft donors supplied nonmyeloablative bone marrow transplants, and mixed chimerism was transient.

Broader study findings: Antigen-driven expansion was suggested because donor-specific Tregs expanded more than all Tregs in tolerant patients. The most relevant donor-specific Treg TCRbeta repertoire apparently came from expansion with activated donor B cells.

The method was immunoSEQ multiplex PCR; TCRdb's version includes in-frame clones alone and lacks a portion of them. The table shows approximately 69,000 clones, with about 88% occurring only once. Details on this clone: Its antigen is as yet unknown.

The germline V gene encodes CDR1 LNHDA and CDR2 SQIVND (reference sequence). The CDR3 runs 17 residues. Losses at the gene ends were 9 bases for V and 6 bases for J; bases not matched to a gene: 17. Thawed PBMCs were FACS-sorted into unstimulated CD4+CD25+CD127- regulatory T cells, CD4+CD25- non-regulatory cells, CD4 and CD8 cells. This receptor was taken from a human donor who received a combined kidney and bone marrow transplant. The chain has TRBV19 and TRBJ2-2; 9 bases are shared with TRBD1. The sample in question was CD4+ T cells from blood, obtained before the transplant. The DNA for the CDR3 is TGTGCCAGCCAGTACGTGGGACAGGGAGTGATGGCCGGGGAGCTGTTTTTT. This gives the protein CASQYVGQGVMAGELFF.